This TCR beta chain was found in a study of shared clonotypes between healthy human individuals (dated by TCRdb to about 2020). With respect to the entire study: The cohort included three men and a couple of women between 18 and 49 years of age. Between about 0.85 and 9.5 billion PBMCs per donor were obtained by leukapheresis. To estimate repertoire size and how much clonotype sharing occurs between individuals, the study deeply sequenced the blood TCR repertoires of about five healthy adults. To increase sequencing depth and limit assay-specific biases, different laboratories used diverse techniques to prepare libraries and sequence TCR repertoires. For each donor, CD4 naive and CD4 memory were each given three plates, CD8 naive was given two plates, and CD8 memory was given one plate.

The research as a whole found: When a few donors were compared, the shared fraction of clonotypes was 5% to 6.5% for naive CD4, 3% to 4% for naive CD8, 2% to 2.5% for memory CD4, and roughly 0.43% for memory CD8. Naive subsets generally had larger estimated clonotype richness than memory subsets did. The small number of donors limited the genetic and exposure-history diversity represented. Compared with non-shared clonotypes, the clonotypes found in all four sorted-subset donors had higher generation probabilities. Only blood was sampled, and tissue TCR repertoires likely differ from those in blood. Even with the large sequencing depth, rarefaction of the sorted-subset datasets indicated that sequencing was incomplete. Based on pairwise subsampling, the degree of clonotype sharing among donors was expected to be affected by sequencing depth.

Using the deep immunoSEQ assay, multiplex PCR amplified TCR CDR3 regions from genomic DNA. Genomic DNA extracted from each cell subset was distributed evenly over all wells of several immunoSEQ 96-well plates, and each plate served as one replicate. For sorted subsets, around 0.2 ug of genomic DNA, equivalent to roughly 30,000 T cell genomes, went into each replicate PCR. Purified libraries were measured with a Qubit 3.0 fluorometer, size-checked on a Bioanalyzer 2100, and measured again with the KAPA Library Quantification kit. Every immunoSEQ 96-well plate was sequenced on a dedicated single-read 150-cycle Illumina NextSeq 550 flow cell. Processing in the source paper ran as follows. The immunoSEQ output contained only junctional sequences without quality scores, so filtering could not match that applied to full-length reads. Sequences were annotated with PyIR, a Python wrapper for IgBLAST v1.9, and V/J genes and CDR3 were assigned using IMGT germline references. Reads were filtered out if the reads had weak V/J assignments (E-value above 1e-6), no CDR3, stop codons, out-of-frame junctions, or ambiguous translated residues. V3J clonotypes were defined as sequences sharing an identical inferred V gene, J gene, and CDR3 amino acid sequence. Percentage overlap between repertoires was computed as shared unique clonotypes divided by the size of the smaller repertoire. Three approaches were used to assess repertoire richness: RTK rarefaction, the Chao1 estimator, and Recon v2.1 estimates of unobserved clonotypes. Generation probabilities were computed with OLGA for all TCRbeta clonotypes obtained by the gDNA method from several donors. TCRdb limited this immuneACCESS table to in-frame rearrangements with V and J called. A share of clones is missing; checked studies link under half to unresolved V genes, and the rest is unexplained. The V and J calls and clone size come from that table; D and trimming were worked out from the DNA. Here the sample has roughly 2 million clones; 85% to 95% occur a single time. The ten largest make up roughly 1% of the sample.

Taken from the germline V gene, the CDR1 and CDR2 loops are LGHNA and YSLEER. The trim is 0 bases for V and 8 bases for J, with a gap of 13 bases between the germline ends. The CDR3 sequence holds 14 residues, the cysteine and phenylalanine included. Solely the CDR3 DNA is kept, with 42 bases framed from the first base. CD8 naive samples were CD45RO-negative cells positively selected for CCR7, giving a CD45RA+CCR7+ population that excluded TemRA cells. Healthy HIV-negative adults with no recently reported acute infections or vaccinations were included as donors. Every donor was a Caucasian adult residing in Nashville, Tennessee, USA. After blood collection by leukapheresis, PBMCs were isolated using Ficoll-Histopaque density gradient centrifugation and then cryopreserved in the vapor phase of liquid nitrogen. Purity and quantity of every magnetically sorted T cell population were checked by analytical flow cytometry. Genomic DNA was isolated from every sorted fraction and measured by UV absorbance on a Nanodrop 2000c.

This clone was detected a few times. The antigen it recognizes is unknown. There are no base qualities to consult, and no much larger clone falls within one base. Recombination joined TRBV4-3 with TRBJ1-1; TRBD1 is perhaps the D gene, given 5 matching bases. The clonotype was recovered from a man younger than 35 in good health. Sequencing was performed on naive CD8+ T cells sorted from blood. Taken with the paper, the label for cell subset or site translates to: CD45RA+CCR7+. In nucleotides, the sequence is TGCGCCAGCAGCCAAGATCGCCAGGGACTAGAAGCTTTCTTT. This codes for CASSQDRQGLEAFF.